The rows below give T cell receptor beta chains drawn from one sample of a study of shared clonotypes between healthy human individuals. Clones were sequenced by immunoSEQ multiplex PCR, and TCRdb holds only the in-frame ones, with some missing. Here the sample spans around 500,000 clones, roughly 80% being singletons. The specimen sequenced was PBMCs. The receptor source for this set is a woman aged 40 to 49 in good health. Some clones in this sample may be carry-over from other donors' samples. The CDR3 runs from the conserved cysteine through the conserved F or W. A D gene is named only where the DNA matches it firmly. Clone size, where shown, is once, few, many, or a class for clones that have expanded.

D,J,V,size,CDR3,DNA
NA,TRBJ2-7,TRBV5-1,NA,CASSSPGRLREQYF,TGCGCCAGCAGCTCACCGGGACGCCTTCGCGAGCAGTACTTC
NA,TRBJ1-1,TRBV2,NA,CASSPGLVNTEAFF,TGTGCCAGCAGTCCGGGGTTGGTGAACACTGAAGCTTTCTTT
NA,TRBJ1-1,TRBV4-2,NA,CASSQDRYRENTEAFF,TGTGCCAGCAGCCAAGATCGGTACAGAGAGAACACTGAAGCTTTCTTT
NA,TRBJ2-7,TRBV9,few,CASSVGGYDYEQYF,TGTGCCAGCAGCGTAGGAGGGTACGACTACGAGCAGTACTTC
NA,TRBJ1-5,TRBV7-2,NA,CASSLGDGLLNQPQHF,TGTGCCAGCAGCTTAGGGGACGGGTTACTAAATCAGCCCCAGCATTTT
TRBD2,TRBJ2-1,TRBV28,NA,CASRLLAGVSDEQFF,TGTGCCAGCAGACTACTAGCGGGAGTATCGGATGAGCAGTTCTTC
TRBD2,TRBJ2-5,TRBV5-6,few,CASSLVGGRRETQYF,TGTGCCAGCAGCTTAGTTGGCGGGAGGAGAGAGACCCAGTACTTC
NA,TRBJ2-1,TRBV11-1,NA,CASSPGRGAYNEQFF,TGTGCCAGCAGCCCCGGCCGCGGGGCCTACAATGAGCAGTTCTTC
NA,TRBJ2-7,TRBV6-5,NA,CASSYSRHREQYF,TGTGCCAGCAGTTACTCGCGCCACCGGGAGCAGTACTTC
NA,TRBJ2-6,TRBV5-4,NA,CASTMDSRSGANVLTF,TGTGCCAGCACCATGGACTCCCGGTCTGGGGCCAACGTCCTGACTTTC
TRBD1,TRBJ2-2,TRBV6-1,NA,CASSSLQGATGELFF,TGTGCCAGCAGTTCCTTACAGGGGGCGACCGGGGAGCTGTTTTTT
NA,TRBJ2-7,TRBV2,many,CASTRQIAYEQYF,TGTGCCAGCACTCGTCAGATAGCCTACGAGCAGTACTTC
NA,TRBJ2-2,TRBV7-8,NA,CASSHDRLIGTGELFF,TGTGCCAGCAGCCACGACAGGCTAATCGGGACCGGGGAGCTGTTTTTT
NA,TRBJ1-5,TRBV10-2,NA,CASSEKTGSNQPQHF,TGCGCCAGCAGTGAGAAGACAGGTAGCAATCAGCCCCAGCATTTT
TRBD1,TRBJ1-1,TRBV4-3,few,CASSQTGGDTEAFF,TGCGCCAGCAGCCAAACAGGGGGGGACACTGAAGCTTTCTTT
TRBD2,TRBJ2-7,TRBV6-6,NA,CASSSGGGNYEQYF,TGTGCCAGCAGTTCGGGGGGTGGGAACTACGAGCAGTACTTC
NA,TRBJ2-1,TRBV2,NA,CASSAGPYNEQFF,TGTGCCAGCAGTGCTGGTCCCTACAATGAGCAGTTCTTC
NA,TRBJ2-1,TRBV7-2,NA,CASSVLMFTGEQFF,TGTGCCAGCAGCGTCCTGATGTTTACAGGCGAGCAGTTCTTC
TRBD2,TRBJ2-7,TRBV28,few,CASSSTGLGLYEQYF,TGTGCCAGCAGTTCCACCGGACTAGGTTTATACGAGCAGTACTTC
NA,TRBJ2-1,TRBV18,NA,CASSPRDPTGEQFF,TGTGCCAGCTCACCCCGGGACCCCACAGGTGAGCAGTTCTTC
NA,TRBJ1-1,TRBV4-1,NA,CASSRILGVYRTEAFF,TGCGCCAGCAGCCGAATTCTAGGGGTATATCGCACTGAAGCTTTCTTT
NA,TRBJ2-7,TRBV10-2,NA,CASSESAPYEQYF,TGCGCCAGCAGTGAGTCGGCGCCCTACGAGCAGTACTTC
NA,TRBJ2-1,TRBV2,NA,CASSRTEVSYGDEQFF,TGTGCCAGCAGCCGGACAGAAGTTAGCTATGGGGATGAGCAGTTCTTC
NA,TRBJ1-2,TRBV2,NA,CASMGEGVTYGYTF,TGTGCCAGCATGGGGGAGGGCGTAACCTATGGCTACACCTTC